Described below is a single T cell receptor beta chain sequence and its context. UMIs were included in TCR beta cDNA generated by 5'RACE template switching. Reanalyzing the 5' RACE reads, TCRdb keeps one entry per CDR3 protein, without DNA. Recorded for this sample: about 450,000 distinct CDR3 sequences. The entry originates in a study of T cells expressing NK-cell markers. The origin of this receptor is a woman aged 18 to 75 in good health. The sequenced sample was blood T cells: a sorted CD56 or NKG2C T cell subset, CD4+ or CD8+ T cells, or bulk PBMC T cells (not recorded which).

CDR3 protein: CASSLGFQPDYNEQFF. V usage is TRBV7-2 and J usage is TRBJ2-1. This CDR3 has 16 residues. The germline CDR1 and CDR2 sequences are SGHTA and FQGNSA.